These 25 T cell receptor beta chains were all obtained from the same sample, sequenced in a study of T cell clonality in common variable immunodeficiency. Repertoires were generated with immunoSEQ multiplex PCR, while TCRdb's copy carries only in-frame clones and drops some. The sample presents around 52,000 clones, none singletons. The sample comprised peripheral blood mononuclear cells. The source of these receptors is a person aged 18 to 70 in good health.

This clone was counted at least ten times. The read ends 3 residues early relative to the CDR3; the germline J gene fills the gap. The chain carries TRBV20-1 and TRBJ1-2, with D perhaps TRBD1 (5 bases). The CDR3 sequence is 13 residues long. The ends were cut back, 4 bases at V and 0 bases at J, with 9 bases in the middle. Germline assignment: CDR1 DFQATT and CDR2 SNEGSKA (reference sequence). The sequenced part of the CDR3 DNA is TGCAGTGCTATTGGGGGGACTAACTATGGC. This gives the protein CSAIGGTNYG. The CDR3 in full is CSAIGGTNYGYTF.

This clone was observed at least ten times. The read terminates 3 residues before the CDR3 end, so the remaining end is supplied by the germline J gene. The gene calls are TRBV18 and TRBJ2-7; D may be TRBD1 (6 bases). From germline, CDR1 is KGHSH and CDR2 LQKENI. CDR3 length: 14 amino acids. Trimming stripped 3 bases from V and 3 bases from J, with 12 bases between. The CDR3 spells CASSPGRGGYEQYF. The DNA read from the CDR3 is TGTGCCAGCTCACCCGGCAGGGGTGGCTACGAG.

This clone appeared a few times. The read is 3 residues too short to cover the CDR3 end, so that end is filled in from the germline J gene. The chain carries TRBV7-9 and TRBJ1-2; D unresolved. Germline CDR1 SEHNR, CDR2 FQNEAQ (reference sequence). This CDR3 region has 15 residues. The CDR3 spells CASSGFTGLTDTYTF. The DNA read from the CDR3 is TGTGCCAGCAGCGGGTTTACCGGACTCACAGATACC.

This clone showed up many times. The CDR3 extends 3 residues past the end of the read, so its final part is completed from the germline J gene. V and J are TRBV18 and TRBJ1-3, with unresolved D. The CDR3 is 15 residues long. Germline V gene lookup returns CDR1 KGHSH and CDR2 LQKENI. V was trimmed by 2 bases and J by 0 bases, leaving 8 bases between them. The sequenced CDR3 bases are TGTGCCAGCTCACCAAGCACCCTCTCTGGAAACACC. It translates to CASSPSTLSGNT. The CDR3 reads in full as CASSPSTLSGNTIYF.

This clone was observed many times. The CDR3 end lies 3 residues beyond the end of the read and is filled in from the germline J gene. The chain has TRBV20-1 and TRBJ2-7; possibly TRBD2 for D (6 bases). The CDR3 covers 11 residues. The germline gives CDR1 DFQATT, CDR2 SNEGSKA (reference sequence). Trimming took 8 bases from V and 5 from J, leaving 13 bases between them. The CDR3 here is CSWRGPNEQYF. Incomplete CDR3 DNA: TGCAGTTGGAGGGGTCCCAACGAG.

There are many counts of this clone. The read comes to an end 3 residues before the CDR3 does, leaving the germline J gene to fill in the end. The rearrangement uses TRBV5-4 and TRBJ2-1; the D is unclear. V dropped 3 bases and J dropped 9 bases, with 10 bases sitting between them. Germline CDR1 and CDR2: SGHNT and YYREEE (reference sequence). This CDR3 has 12 residues. Partial CDR3 DNA: TGTGCCAGCAGCTCGAACGAAGGTGAG. Its translation is CASSSNEGE. The complete CDR3 reads CASSSNEGEQFF.

A remark on this clone: The read comes to an end 3 residues before the CDR3 does, leaving the germline J gene to fill in the end. The V call is TRBV19, the J call TRBJ1-2; 7 bases map to TRBD1. Trimming removed 3 bases from V and 2 bases from J; junction bases left unmatched: 6. The V gene's germline CDR1 is LNHDA and CDR2 SQIVND (reference sequence). The CDR3 covers 15 residues. The CDR3 sequence is CASSMIGGQNYGYTF. CDR3 bases read: TGTGCCAGTAGTATGATCGGGGGACAGAACTATGGC.

In this sample, this clone turned up many times. The CDR3 extends 3 residues past the end of the read, so its final part is completed from the germline J gene. This chain connects TRBV20-1 to TRBJ1-6, with TRBD1 as a possible D gene (5 bases). The CDR3 covers 14 residues. Germline CDR1 DFQATT, CDR2 SNEGSKA (reference sequence). The V gene lost 5 bases and the J gene lost 7 bases, with 15 bases spanning the gap. The CDR3 sequence: CSAPRTTTNSPLHF. The DNA read from the CDR3 is TGCAGTGCTCCCCGGACAACTACAAATTCACCC.

This clone came up many times. One junction end does not reproduce the germline sequence, and a read error may be involved. The read ends 3 residues shy of where the CDR3 ends; the end is completed using the germline J gene. J is TRBJ1-2 and V is TRBV4-2; maybe TRBD1 (5 bases). CDR1 LGHNA and CDR2 YNFKEQ come from the germline V gene. The CDR3 has 14 amino acids. Partial CDR3 DNA: TGCGCCAGCAGCCAACTCGGGGGGATCGATGGC. This translates into CASSQLGGIDG. The entire CDR3 is CASSQLGGIDGYTF.

This clone came up a few times. The read halts 3 residues ahead of the CDR3 end, with the missing end drawn from the germline J gene. The genes are TRBV7-9 and TRBJ1-2; a possible D gene is TRBD1 (5 bases). CDR1 and CDR2 (germline): SEHNR, FQNEAQ (reference sequence). The CDR3 consists of 14 residues. The chain's CDR3 is CASSPKTETDTYTF. The part of the CDR3 DNA that was read is TGTGCCAGCAGCCCTAAGACAGAGACAGATACC. Full variable domain (remainder filled in from reference TRBV7-9 and TRBJ1-2): DTGVSQNPRHKITKRGQNVTFRCDPISEHNRLYWYRQTLGQGPEFLTYFQNEAQLEKSRLLSDRFSAERPKGSFSTLEIQRTEQGDSAMYLCASSPKTETDTYTFGSGTRLTVV.

This clone was recorded many times. CDR3 sequence reads: CAISDFRGSADNEQFF. The covered CDR3 bases are TGTGCCATCAGTGACTTCCGCGGGAGTGCGGACAATGAG. V is TRBV10-3 and J is TRBJ2-1; the match to TRBD2 covers 7 bases. The read falls 3 residues short of the CDR3 end, and the missing part is taken from the germline J gene. This CDR3 has 16 amino acids. Losses at the gene ends were 3 bases for V and 5 bases for J; bases not matched to a gene: 10. Germline V gene lookup returns CDR1 ENHRY and CDR2 SYGVKD.

This clone showed up just a few times. The read gets to within 3 residues of the CDR3 end, and the germline J gene fills in the rest. The chain combines TRBV20-1 with TRBJ2-1; 13 nucleotides agree with TRBD2. Germline V gene sequence: CDR1 DFQATT, CDR2 SNEGSKA (reference sequence). This CDR3 region has 20 residues. The V and J ends lost 0 bases and 0 bases, in that order; junction bases with no gene match: 11. The CDR3 loop is CSARDLLGTSGKSSYNEQFF. CDR3 DNA, as far as it was read: TGCAGTGCTAGAGATCTTCTTGGGACTAGCGGGAAATCCTCCTACAATGAG.

The table lists this clone with many counts. The read comes to an end 3 residues before the CDR3 does, leaving the germline J gene to fill in the end. The chain employs TRBV18 and TRBJ1-1, with D possibly matching TRBD1 (5 bases). Germline V gene data show CDR1 as KGHSH and CDR2 as LQKENI. The CDR3 covers 14 residues. V was shortened by 4 bases and J by 3 bases, with 12 bases between the two germline ends. The CDR3 sequence: CASSRRDLDTEAFF. The sequenced CDR3 bases are TGTGCCAGCTCACGGAGGGACTTGGACACTGAA. Combining the CDR3 with reference TRBV18 and TRBJ1-1 gives the whole variable domain NAGVMQNPRHLVRRRGQEARLRCSPMKGHSHVYWYRQLPEEGLKFMVYLQKENIIDESGMPKERFSAEFPKEGPSILRIQQVVRGDSAAYFCASSRRDLDTEAFFGQGTRLTVV.

This clone was observed many times. The read comes to an end 3 residues before the CDR3 does, leaving the germline J gene to fill in the end. The rearrangement joins TRBV7-8 to TRBJ1-1; perhaps TRBD1 as D (6 bases). V lost 5 bases and J 1 base, leaving 14 bases between the germline ends. Germline assignment: CDR1 SGHVS and CDR2 FQNEAQ. The CDR3 loop spans 15 amino acids. The sequenced part of the CDR3 DNA is TGTGCCAGCAGCGCAGGGGCGGAAGGGAACACTGAA. It yields the protein CASSAGAEGNTE. The entire CDR3 protein reads CASSAGAEGNTEAFF.

At least ten counts were recorded for this clone. The CDR3 end falls 3 residues outside the read, so it is completed with the germline J gene. V and J are TRBV28 and TRBJ2-7; TRBD2 might be the D (6 bases). The CDR3 is made up of 13 amino acids. In germline, CDR1 is MDHEN, CDR2 SYDVKM. V was clipped by 5 bases and J by 6 bases, with 14 bases between them. CDR3 DNA (partial): TGTGCCAGCAGTGCAACACGGGGACTCGAG. Residues: CASSATRGLE. From start to end, the CDR3 is CASSATRGLEQYF.

This clone has ten or more counts. The CDR3 extends 3 residues past the end of the read, so its final part is completed from the germline J gene. The chain recombines TRBV5-1 with TRBJ1-4; 9 nucleotides align to TRBD1. Trimming removed 5 bases from V and 5 bases from J; junction bases left unmatched: 7. The CDR3 contains 15 residues. Germline V gene sequence: CDR1 SGHRS, CDR2 YFSETQ. CDR3 residues: CASSKTGTGNEKLFF. CDR3 DNA, as far as it was read: TGCGCCAGCAGTAAGACCGGGACAGGGAATGAAAAA.

The sample holds many counts of this clone. Read sequence stops 3 residues before the CDR3 end, and the germline J gene provides the missing end. This chain connects TRBV5-4 to TRBJ2-7, with 9 bases lining up with TRBD2. After removal of 4 bases from V and 2 bases from J, the junction contained 4 bases not matched to a gene. CDR3 length equals 14 residues. Germline V gives CDR1 SGHNT, CDR2 YYREEE (reference sequence). CDR3 DNA (partial): TGTGCCAGCAGCCCCGGGACTAGCCCCTACGAG. Translation: CASSPGTSPYE. From start to end, the CDR3 is CASSPGTSPYEQYF. The whole variable domain, filled in from reference TRBV5-4 and TRBJ2-7, reads ETGVTQSPTHLIKTRGQQVTLRCSSQSGHNTVSWYQQALGQGPQFIFQYYREEENGRGNFPPRFSGLQFPNYSSELNVNALELDDSALYLCASSPGTSPYEQYFGPGTRLTVT.

This clone was detected many times. The read stops 3 residues short of the end of the CDR3; the missing end is completed from the germline J gene. V gene TRBV6-1 combines with J gene TRBJ2-7; 7 bases match TRBD1. The CDR3 length is 15 residues. The V gene's germline CDR1 is MNHNS and CDR2 SASEGT. The V and J ends lost 4 bases and 3 bases, in that order; junction bases with no gene match: 9. Incomplete CDR3 DNA: TGTGCCAGCAGTGGGGCGACAGGGAACGTCTACGAG. Translating it yields CASSGATGNVYE. The CDR3 in its entirety is CASSGATGNVYEQYF.

This clone was recorded at least ten times. The CDR3 extends 3 residues past the end of the read, so its final part is completed from the germline J gene. The chain has TRBV6-2 or TRBV6-3 and TRBJ1-2; weak D call: TRBD1 (5 bases). Germline-derived CDR1 and CDR2 are MNHEY and SVGEGT. Trimming cost V 6 bases and J 0 bases, with 14 bases left between them. The CDR3 totals 15 residues. Partial CDR3 DNA: TGTGCCAGCAGGCGACTAGGGACCTCTAACTATGGC. Translating it yields CASRRLGTSNYG. The entire CDR3 sequence reads CASRRLGTSNYGYTF.

This clone was counted ten times or more. The CDR3 end falls 3 residues outside the read, so it is completed with the germline J gene. V and J are TRBV28 and TRBJ2-7; 8 nucleotides match TRBD1. From germline, CDR1 is MDHEN and CDR2 SYDVKM. The CDR3 is 13 amino acids. V was pared by 9 bases and J by 4 bases, with 8 bases of the junction left unmatched. CDR3 protein: CASSTGGLYEQYF. CDR3 bases read: TGTGCCAGTTCAACAGGGGGTCTGTACGAG.

The table lists this clone with many counts. Coverage ceases 3 residues before the CDR3 finishes, and the germline J gene fills in the end. The gene calls are TRBV12-3 or TRBV12-4 and TRBJ2-7, with 8 bases identical to TRBD1. With V trimmed by 6 bases and J by 5 bases, 6 bases remained unmatched. The CDR3 is 13 residues long. CDR3 in amino acids: CASRSTGEDEQYF. The part of the CDR3 DNA that was read is TGTGCCAGCAGGTCGACAGGGGAAGACGAG.

This clone was seen at least ten times. The read ends 3 residues early relative to the CDR3; the germline J gene fills the gap. The chain joins TRBV11-2 to TRBJ2-3; 12 bases map to TRBD2. Germline V gives CDR1 SGHAT, CDR2 FQNNGV. The length of the CDR3 is 14 residues. The V and J ends lost 6 bases and 6 bases, in that order; junction bases with no gene match: 4. Incomplete CDR3 DNA: TGTGCCAGCAGTTCTAGCGGGAGGGGGGATACG. It specifies CASSSSGRGDT. In full, the CDR3 reads CASSSSGRGDTQYF.

This clone was detected many times. Coverage ceases 3 residues before the CDR3 finishes, and the germline J gene fills in the end. The chain uses TRBV19 and TRBJ2-5; maybe TRBD2 (5 bases). Germline CDR1 is LNHDA and CDR2 is SQIVND (reference sequence). This CDR3 has 13 residues. Trimming removed 3 bases from V and 5 bases from J, with 10 bases in between. CDR3 DNA (partial): TGTGCCAGTAGTATGGCCCGCGGGGAGACC. It translates to CASSMARGET. The CDR3, in full, reads CASSMARGETQYF.

This clone was recorded at least ten times. The read ends 3 residues before the CDR3 terminus; that terminus is restored from the germline J gene. The V and J genes are TRBV5-1 and TRBJ2-1, with D uncertain. V gave up 4 bases and J gave up 4 bases, with 15 bases separating them. Germline CDR1 reads SGHRS; CDR2 reads YFSETQ. The CDR3 is 15 amino acids. The CDR3 reads CASSPIAPAYNEQFF. CDR3 DNA, as far as it was read: TGCGCCAGCAGCCCTATAGCCCCAGCTTACAATGAG.

This clone was recorded at least ten times. The sequence runs out 3 residues before the end of the CDR3; the remainder is reconstructed from the germline J gene. The chain uses TRBV2 and TRBJ1-5; TRBD1 might be the D (6 bases). Trimming shortened V by 6 bases and J by 9 bases, and 12 bases separated the two germline ends. Germline loops: CDR1 SNHLY, CDR2 FYNNEI. This CDR3 region has 12 residues. CDR3 bases read: TGTGCCAGCAGACAGGGAAGTCGGCCC. It codes for CASRQGSRP. The complete CDR3 protein is CASRQGSRPQHF.